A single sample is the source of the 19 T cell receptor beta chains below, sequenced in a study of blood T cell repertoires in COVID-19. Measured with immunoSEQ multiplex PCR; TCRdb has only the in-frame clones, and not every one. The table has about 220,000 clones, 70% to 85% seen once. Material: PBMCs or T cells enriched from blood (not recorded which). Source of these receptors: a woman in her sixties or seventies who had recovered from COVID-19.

As DNA, the CDR3 is TGCGCCAGCCGTCAGGGGGCTACGGAGACCCAGTACTTC. Protein sequence: CASRQGATETQYF. The rearrangement uses TRBV5-1 and TRBJ2-5; 8 nucleotides line up with TRBD1. V dropped 7 bases and J dropped 5; count of bases not matched to a gene: 7. CDR1 is SGHRS and CDR2 is YFSETQ in the germline V gene. This CDR3 contains 13 residues.

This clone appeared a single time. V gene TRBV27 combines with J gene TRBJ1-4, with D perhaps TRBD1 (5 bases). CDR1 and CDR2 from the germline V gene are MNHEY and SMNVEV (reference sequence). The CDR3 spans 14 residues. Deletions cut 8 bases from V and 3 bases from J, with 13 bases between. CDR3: CASRNGGANEKLFF. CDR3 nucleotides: TGTGCCAGCCGCAACGGGGGGGCTAATGAAAAACTGTTTTTT. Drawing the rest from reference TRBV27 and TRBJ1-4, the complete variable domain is EAQVTQNPRYLITVTGKKLTVTCSQNMNHEYMSWYRQDPGLGLRQIYYSMNVEVTDKGDVPEGYKVSRKEKRNFPLILESPSPNQTSLYFCASRNGGANEKLFFGSGTQLSVL.

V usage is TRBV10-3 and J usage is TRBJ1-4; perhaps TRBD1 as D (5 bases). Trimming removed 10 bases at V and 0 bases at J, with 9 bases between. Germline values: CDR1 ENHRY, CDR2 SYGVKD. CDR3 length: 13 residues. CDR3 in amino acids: CASMTATNEKLFF. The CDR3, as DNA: TGTGCCAGCATGACAGCAACTAATGAAAAACTGTTTTTT.

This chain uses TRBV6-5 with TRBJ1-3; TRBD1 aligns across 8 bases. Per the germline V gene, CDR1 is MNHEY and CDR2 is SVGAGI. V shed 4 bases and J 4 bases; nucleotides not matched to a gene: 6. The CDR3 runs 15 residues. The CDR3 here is CASSFSGGSGNTIYF. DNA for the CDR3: TGTGCCAGCAGTTTTTCAGGGGGCTCAGGAAACACCATATATTTT.

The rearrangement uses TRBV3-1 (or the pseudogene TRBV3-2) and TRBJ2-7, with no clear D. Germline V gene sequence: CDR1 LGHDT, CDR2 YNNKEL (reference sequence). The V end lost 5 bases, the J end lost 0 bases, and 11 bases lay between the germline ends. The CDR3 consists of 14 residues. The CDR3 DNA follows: TGTGCCAGCAGCGAAATGGAGACCTCCTACGAGCAGTACTTC. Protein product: CASSEMETSYEQYF.

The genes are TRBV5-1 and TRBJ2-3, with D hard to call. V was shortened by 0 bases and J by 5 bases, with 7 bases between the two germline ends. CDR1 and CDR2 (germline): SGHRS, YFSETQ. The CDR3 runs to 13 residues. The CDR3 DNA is TGCGCCAGCAGCTTGGAACGAGAAGATACGCAGTATTTT. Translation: CASSLEREDTQYF.

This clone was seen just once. In DNA, the CDR3 is TGTGCCAGTAGTGCCGCCGGGACAGGGAACTATGGCTACACCTTC. Its translation: CASSAAGTGNYGYTF. The chain uses TRBV19 and TRBJ1-2, with TRBD1 matching 9 bases. From germline, CDR1 is LNHDA and CDR2 SQIVND (reference sequence). J was trimmed by 2 bases and V by 5 bases; bases with no gene match: 6. This CDR3 comprises 15 residues. Drawing the rest from reference TRBV19 and TRBJ1-2, the complete variable domain is DGGITQSPKYLFRKEGQNVTLSCEQNLNHDAMYWYRQDPGQGLRLIYYSQIVNDFQKGDIAEGYSVSREKKESFPLTVTSAQKNPTAFYLCASSAAGTGNYGYTFGSGTRLTVV.

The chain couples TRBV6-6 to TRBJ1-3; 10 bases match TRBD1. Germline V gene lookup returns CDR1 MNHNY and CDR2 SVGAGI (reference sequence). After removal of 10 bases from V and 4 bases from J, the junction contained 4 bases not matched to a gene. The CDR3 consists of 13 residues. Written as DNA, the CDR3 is TGTGCCACCATGGGACAGGGGGGAAACACCATATATTTT. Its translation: CATMGQGGNTIYF.

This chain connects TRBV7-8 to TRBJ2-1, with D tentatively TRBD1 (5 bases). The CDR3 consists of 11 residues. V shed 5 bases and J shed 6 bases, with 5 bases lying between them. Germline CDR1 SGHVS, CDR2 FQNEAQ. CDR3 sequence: CASSRGNEQFF. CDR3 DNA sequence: TGTGCCAGCAGCAGGGGCAATGAGCAGTTCTTC. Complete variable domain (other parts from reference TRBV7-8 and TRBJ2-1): GAGVSQSPRYKVAKRGQDVALRCDPISGHVSLFWYQQALGQGPEFLTYFQNEAQLDKSGLPSDRFFAERPEGSVSTLKIQRTQQEDSAVYLCASSRGNEQFFGPGTRLTVL.

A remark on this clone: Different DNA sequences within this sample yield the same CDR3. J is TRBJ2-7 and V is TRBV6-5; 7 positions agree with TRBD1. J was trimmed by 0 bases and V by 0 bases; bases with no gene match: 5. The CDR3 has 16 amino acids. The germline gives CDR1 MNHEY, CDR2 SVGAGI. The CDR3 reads CASSYSTGQSSYEQYF. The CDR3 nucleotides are TGTGCCAGCAGTTACTCGACGGGACAGAGCTCCTACGAGCAGTACTTC.

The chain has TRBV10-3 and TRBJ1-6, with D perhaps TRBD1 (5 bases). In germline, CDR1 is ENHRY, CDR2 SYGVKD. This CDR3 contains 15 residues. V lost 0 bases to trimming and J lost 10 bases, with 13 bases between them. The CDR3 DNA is TGTGCCATCAGTGAGTCGGGCACGGGGGAATCACCCCTCCACTTT. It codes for CAISESGTGESPLHF.

Here the CDR3 DNA reads TGTGCCAGCAGCTTAGGGGGGACAGGGATCTACGAGCAGTACTTC. Translation gives CASSLGGTGIYEQYF. The rearrangement links TRBV7-6 to TRBJ2-7; 9 nucleotides align to TRBD1. Germline values: CDR1 SGHVS, CDR2 FNYEAQ. J was trimmed by 3 bases and V by 1 base; bases with no gene match: 4. The CDR3 consists of 15 residues.

The CDR3 is CATTASGVRGEQYF. CDR3 DNA sequence: TGTGCCACCACCGCTTCGGGGGTCCGGGGGGAGCAGTACTTC. This chain connects TRBV24-1 to TRBJ2-7, with a tentative D call TRBD2 (6 bases). Germline assignment: CDR1 KGHDR and CDR2 SFDVKD. The CDR3 covers 14 residues. V was pared by 8 bases and J by 7 bases, with 20 bases between.

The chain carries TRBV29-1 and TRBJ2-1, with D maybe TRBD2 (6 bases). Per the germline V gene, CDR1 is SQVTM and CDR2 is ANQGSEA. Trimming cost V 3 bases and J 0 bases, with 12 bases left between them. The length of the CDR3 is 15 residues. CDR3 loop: CSVELGLNSYNEQFF. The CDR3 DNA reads TGCAGCGTTGAGCTCGGACTAAACTCCTACAATGAGCAGTTCTTC.

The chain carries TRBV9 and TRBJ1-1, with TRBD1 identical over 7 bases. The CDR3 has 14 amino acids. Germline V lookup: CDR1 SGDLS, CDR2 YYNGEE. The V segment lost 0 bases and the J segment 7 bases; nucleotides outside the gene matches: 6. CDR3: CASSVVKGGHEAFF. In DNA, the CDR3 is TGTGCCAGCAGCGTAGTAAAAGGGGGCCATGAAGCTTTCTTT.

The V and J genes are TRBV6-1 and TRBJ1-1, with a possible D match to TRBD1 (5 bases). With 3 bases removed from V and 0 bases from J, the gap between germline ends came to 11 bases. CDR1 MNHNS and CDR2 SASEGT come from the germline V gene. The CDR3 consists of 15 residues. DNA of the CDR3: TGTGCCAGCAGTGAGAGGACAACTTTGAACACTGAAGCTTTCTTT. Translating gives CASSERTTLNTEAFF.

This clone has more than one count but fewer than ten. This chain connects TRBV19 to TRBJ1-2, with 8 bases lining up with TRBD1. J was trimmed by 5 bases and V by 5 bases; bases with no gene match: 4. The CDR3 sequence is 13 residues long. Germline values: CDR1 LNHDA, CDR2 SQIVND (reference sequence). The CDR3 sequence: CASSRQGTYGYTF. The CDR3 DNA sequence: TGTGCCAGTAGTCGACAGGGGACTTATGGCTACACCTTC.

The CDR3 sequence is CASKGTLSSYEQYF. The CDR3 DNA sequence: TGTGCCAGCAAGGGGACACTTAGCTCCTACGAGCAGTACTTC. This rearrangement joins TRBV6-5 to TRBJ2-7; D may be TRBD1 (6 bases). Germline-derived CDR1 and CDR2 are MNHEY and SVGAGI. CDR3 length: 14 amino acids. The ends were cut back, 7 bases at V and 0 bases at J, with 13 bases in the middle.

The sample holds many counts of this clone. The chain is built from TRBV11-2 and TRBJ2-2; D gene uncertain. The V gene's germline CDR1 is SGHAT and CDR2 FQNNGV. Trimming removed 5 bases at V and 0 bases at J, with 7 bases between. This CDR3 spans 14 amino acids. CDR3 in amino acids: CASSPQTNTGELFF. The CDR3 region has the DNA TGTGCCAGCAGCCCGCAGACGAACACCGGGGAGCTGTTTTTT. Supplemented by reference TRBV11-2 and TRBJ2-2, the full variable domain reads EAGVAQSPRYKIIEKRQSVAFWCNPISGHATLYWYQQILGQGPKLLIQFQNNGVVDDSQLPKDRFSAERLKGVDSTLKIQPAKLEDSAVYLCASSPQTNTGELFFGEGSRLTVL.